This T cell receptor (beta chain) was captured in a study of T cells in Graves' hyperthyroidism and ophthalmopathy. TCR beta CDR3 region amplification was performed from RNA transcripts. Primed by the HTBI set, a first-round RT-PCR was run on the TCR CDR3. In TCRdb, the multiplex PCR reads were re-called with MiXCR into one record per CDR3 protein. The sample shows about 300,000 distinct CDR3 sequences, approximately 18% of them seen only once. V was pared by 7 bases and J by 4 bases, with 18 bases between. Germline V CDR1 and CDR2: SGHVS, FNYEAQ. The CDR3 totals 15 residues. Researchers barred patients who had uncontrolled infection, other autoimmune disease, pregnancy or lactation. Clinical symptoms, serum thyroxine, TRAb, thyroid ultrasound and orbital computed tomography established diagnosis. This clonotype was counted many times.

Source material: blood. The rearrangement links TRBV7-6 to TRBJ2-3, with no clear D. The source of this sequence is a man in his fifties with Graves' ophthalmopathy. As DNA, the CDR3 is TGTGCCAGCACCCCGACAAACTTAGATTCAGATACGCAGTATTTT. Translated, it gives CASTPTNLDSDTQYF.